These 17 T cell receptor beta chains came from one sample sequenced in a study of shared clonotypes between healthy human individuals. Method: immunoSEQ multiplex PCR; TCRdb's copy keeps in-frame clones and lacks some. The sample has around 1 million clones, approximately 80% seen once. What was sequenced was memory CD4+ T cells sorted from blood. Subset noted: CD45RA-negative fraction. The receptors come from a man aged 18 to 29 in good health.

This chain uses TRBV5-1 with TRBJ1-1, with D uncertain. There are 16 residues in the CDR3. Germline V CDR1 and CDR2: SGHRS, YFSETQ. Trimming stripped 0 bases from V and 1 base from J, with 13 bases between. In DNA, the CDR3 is TGCGCCAGCAGCTTGGAGGGCGTCCAGGCGAACACTGAAGCTTTCTTT. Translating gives CASSLEGVQANTEAFF.

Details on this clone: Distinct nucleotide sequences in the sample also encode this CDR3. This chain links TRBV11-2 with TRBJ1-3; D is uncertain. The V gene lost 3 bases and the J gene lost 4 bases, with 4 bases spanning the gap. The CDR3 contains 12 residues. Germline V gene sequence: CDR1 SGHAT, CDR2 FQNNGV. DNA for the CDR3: TGTGCCAGCAGCTTGACAGGAAACACCATATATTTT. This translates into CASSLTGNTIYF. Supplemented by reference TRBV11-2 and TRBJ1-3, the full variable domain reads EAGVAQSPRYKIIEKRQSVAFWCNPISGHATLYWYQQILGQGPKLLIQFQNNGVVDDSQLPKDRFSAERLKGVDSTLKIQPAKLEDSAVYLCASSLTGNTIYFGEGSWLTVV.

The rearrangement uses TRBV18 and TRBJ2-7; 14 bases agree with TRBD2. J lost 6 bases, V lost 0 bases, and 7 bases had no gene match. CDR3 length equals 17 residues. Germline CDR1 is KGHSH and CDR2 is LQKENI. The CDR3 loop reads CASSPPGLAGGVSEQYF. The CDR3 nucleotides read TGTGCCAGCTCACCACCAGGACTAGCGGGAGGAGTATCCGAGCAGTACTTC.

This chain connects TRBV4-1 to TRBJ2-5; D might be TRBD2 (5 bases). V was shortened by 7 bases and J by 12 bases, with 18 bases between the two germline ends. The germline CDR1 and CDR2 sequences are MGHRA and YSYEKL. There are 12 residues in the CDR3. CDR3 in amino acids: CASTRIPVGEYF. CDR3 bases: TGCGCCAGCACCCGAATACCGGTCGGGGAGTACTTC.

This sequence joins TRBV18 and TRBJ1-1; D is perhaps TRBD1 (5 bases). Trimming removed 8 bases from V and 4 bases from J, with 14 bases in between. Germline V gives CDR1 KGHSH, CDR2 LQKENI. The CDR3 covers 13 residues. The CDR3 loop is CASTGVEGTEAFF. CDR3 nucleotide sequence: TGTGCCAGCACGGGGGTGGAGGGCACTGAAGCTTTCTTT.

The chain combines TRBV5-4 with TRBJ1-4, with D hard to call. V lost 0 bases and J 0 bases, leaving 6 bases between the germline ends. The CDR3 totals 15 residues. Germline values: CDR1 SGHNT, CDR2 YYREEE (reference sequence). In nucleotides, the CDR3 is TGTGCCAGCAGCTTGGGTGGACCAACTAATGAAAAACTGTTTTTT. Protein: CASSLGGPTNEKLFF.

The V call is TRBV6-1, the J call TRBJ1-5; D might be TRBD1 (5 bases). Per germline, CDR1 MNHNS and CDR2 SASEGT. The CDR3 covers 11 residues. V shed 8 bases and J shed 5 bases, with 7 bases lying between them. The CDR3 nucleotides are TGTGCCAGCGGGACCTATCAGCCCCAGCATTTT. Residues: CASGTYQPQHF.

The CDR3 loop reads CASSPDRNLGAFF. Here the CDR3 DNA reads TGTGCCAGCTCACCGGACAGGAATTTAGGAGCTTTCTTT. This chain links TRBV18 with TRBJ1-1, with 7 bases that match TRBD1. Germline-derived CDR1 and CDR2 are KGHSH and LQKENI. The J segment lost 10 bases and the V segment lost 3 bases, leaving 8 bases of the junction unmatched. There are 13 residues in the CDR3.

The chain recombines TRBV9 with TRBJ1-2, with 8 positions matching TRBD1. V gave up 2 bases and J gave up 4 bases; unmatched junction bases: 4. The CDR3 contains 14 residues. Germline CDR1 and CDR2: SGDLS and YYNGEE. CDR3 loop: CASSVQTGGYGYTF. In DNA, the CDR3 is TGTGCCAGCAGCGTTCAAACAGGGGGCTATGGCTACACCTTC.

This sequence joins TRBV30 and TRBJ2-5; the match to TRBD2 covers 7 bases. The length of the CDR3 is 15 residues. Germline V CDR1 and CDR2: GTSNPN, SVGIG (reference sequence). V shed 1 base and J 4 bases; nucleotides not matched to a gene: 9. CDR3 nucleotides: TGTGCCTGGAGTGATGGGGGAGGGATGAGAGAGACCCAGTACTTC. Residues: CAWSDGGGMRETQYF.

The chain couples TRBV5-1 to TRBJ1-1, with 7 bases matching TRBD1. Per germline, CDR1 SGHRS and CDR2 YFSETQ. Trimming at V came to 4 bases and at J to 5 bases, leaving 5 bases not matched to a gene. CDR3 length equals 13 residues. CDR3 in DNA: TGCGCCAGCAGCCCGACAGGGTTAACTGAAGCTTTCTTT. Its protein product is CASSPTGLTEAFF.

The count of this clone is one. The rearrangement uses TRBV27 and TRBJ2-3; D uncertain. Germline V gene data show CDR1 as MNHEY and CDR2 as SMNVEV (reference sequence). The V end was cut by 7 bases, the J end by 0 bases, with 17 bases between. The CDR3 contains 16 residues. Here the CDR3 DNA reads TGTGCCAGCAAATCGGATTCGGGCCGTAGCACAGATACGCAGTATTTT. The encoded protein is CASKSDSGRSTDTQYF.

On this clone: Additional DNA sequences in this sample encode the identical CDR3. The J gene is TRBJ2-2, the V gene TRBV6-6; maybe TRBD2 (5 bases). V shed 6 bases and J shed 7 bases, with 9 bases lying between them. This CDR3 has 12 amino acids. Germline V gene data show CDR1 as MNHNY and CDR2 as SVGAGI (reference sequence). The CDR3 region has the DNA TGTGCCAGCAGGCCTGAGGGCGGGGAGCTGTTTTTT. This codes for CASRPEGGELFF.

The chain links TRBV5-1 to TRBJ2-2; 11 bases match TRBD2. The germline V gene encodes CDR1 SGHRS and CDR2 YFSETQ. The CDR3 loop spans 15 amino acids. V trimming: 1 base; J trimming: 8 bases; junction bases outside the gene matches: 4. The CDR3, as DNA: TGCGCCAGCAGCTTGCAAACTAGCGGGAGTGGGGAGCTGTTTTTT. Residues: CASSLQTSGSGELFF.

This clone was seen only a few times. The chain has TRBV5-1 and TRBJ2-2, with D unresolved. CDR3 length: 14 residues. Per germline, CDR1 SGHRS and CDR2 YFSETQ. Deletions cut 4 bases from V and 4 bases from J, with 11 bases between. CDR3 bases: TGCGCCAGCAGCCCTACGGTGTCCACCGGGGAGCTGTTTTTT. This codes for CASSPTVSTGELFF.

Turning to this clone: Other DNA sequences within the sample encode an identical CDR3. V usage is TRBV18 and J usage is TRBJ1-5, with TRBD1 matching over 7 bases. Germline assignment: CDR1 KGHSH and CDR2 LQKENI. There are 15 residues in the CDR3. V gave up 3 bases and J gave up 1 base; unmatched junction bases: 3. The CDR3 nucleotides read TGTGCCAGCTCACCCGACAGGGTAAGCAATCAGCCCCAGCATTTT. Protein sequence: CASSPDRVSNQPQHF.

The CDR3 nucleotides read TGCGCCAGCAGTCTGGACGGTAATTCACCCCTCCACTTT. This encodes CASSLDGNSPLHF. This chain joins TRBV10-1 and TRBJ1-6; no reliable D call. In germline, CDR1 is WNHNN, CDR2 SYGVQD (reference sequence). CDR3 size: 13 residues. Deletions cut 5 bases from V and 6 bases from J, with 8 bases between.